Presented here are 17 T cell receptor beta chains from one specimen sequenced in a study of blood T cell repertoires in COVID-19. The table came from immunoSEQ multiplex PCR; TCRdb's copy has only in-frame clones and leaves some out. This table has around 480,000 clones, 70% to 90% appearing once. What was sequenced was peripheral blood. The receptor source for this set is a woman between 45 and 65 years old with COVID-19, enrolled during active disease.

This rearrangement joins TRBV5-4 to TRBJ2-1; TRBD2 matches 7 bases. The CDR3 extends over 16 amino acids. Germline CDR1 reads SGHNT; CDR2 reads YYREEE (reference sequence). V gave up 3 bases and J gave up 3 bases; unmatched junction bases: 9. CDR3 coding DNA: TGTGCCAGCAGCTGGGACGCCAGCGGGGACTACAATGAGCAGTTCTTC. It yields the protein CASSWDASGDYNEQFF.

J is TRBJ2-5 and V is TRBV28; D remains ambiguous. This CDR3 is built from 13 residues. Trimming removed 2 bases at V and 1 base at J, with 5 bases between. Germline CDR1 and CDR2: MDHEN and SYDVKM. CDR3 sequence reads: CASSLPPQETQYF. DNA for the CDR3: TGTGCCAGCAGTTTACCTCCCCAAGAGACCCAGTACTTC. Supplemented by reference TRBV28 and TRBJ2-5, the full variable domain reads DVKVTQSSRYLVKRTGEKVFLECVQDMDHENMFWYRQDPGLGLRLIYFSYDVKMKEKGDIPEGYSVSREKKERFSLILESASTNQTSMYLCASSLPPQETQYFGPGTRLLVL.

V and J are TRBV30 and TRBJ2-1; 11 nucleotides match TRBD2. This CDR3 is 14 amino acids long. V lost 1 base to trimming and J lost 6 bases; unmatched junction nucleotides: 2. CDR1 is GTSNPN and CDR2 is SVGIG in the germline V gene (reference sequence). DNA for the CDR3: TGTGCCTGGAGTGGACTAGCGGGGATCAATGAGCAGTTCTTC. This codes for CAWSGLAGINEQFF.

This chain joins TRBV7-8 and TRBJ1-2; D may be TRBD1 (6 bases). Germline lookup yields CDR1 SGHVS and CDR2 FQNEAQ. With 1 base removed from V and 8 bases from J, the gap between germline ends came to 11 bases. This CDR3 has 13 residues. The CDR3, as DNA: TGTGCCAGCAGCTTAGGACAGGATCAGGGCTACACCTTC. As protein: CASSLGQDQGYTF.

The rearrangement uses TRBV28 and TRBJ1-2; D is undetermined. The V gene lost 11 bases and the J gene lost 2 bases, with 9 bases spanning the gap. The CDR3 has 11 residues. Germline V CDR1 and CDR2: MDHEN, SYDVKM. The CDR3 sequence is CAARLNYGYTF. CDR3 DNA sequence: TGTGCCGCCAGGTTAAACTATGGCTACACCTTC.

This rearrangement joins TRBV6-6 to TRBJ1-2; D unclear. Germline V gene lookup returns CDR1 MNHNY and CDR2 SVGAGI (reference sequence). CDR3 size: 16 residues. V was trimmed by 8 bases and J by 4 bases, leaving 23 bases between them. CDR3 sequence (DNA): TGTGCCAGCGAGAGGATCGGCCACAAGGTCTCCTATGGCTACACCTTC. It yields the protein CASERIGHKVSYGYTF.

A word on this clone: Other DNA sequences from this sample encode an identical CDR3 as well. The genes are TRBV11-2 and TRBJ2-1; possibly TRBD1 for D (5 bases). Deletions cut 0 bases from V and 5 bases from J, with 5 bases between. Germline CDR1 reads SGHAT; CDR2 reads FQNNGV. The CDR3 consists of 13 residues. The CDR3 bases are TGTGCCAGCAGCTTAGACAGGGACAATGAGCAGTTCTTC. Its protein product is CASSLDRDNEQFF.

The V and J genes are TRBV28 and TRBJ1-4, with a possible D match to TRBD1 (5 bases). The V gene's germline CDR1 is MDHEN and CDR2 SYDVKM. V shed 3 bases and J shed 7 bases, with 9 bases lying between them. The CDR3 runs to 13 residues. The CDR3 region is CASSLRQLEKLFF. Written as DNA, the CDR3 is TGTGCCAGCAGTTTGAGACAGCTTGAAAAACTGTTTTTT.

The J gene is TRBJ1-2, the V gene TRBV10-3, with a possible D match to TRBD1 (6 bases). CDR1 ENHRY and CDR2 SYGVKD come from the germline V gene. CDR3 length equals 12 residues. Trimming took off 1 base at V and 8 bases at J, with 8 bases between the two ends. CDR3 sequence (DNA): TGTGCCATCAGTGAGTACAGGGAAGGCTACACCTTC. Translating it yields CAISEYREGYTF.

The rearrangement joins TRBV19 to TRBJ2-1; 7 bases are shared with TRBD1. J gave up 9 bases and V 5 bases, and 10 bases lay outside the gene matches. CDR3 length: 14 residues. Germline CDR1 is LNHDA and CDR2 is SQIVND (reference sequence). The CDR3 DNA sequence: TGTGCCAGTAGTCTAACCTTGACAGGGTTTGAGCAGTTCTTC. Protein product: CASSLTLTGFEQFF.

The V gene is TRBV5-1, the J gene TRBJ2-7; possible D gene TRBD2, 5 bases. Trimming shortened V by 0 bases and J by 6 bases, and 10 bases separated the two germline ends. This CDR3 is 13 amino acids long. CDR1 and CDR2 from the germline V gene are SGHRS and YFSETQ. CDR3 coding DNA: TGCGCCAGCAGCTTGGACGGGGTCTTCGAGCAGTACTTC. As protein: CASSLDGVFEQYF.

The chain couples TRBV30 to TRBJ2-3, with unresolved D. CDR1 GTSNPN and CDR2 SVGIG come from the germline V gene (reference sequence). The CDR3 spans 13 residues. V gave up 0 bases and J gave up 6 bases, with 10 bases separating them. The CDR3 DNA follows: TGTGCCTGGAGTGTAGAATCGGTTGATACGCAGTATTTT. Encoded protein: CAWSVESVDTQYF.

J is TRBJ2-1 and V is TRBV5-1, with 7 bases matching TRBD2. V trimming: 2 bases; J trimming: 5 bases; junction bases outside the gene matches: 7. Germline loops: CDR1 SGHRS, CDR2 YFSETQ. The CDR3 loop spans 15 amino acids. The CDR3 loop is CASSFGRGSHNEQFF. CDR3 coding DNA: TGCGCCAGCAGCTTCGGGCGGGGGTCTCACAATGAGCAGTTCTTC.

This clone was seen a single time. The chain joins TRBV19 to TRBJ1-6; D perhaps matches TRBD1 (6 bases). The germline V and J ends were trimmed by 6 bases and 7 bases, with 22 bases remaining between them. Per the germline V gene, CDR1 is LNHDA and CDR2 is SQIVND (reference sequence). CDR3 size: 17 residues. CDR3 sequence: CASRPLNRERGNSPLHF. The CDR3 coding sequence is TGTGCCAGTAGGCCACTGAACAGGGAGAGGGGCAATTCACCCCTCCACTTT.

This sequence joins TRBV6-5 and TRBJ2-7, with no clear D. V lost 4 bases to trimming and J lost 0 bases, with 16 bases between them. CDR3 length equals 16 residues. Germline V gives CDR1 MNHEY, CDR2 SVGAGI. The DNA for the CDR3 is TGTGCCAGCAGTTTGGTCCAGGCCCCCCGCTCCTACGAGCAGTACTTC. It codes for CASSLVQAPRSYEQYF.

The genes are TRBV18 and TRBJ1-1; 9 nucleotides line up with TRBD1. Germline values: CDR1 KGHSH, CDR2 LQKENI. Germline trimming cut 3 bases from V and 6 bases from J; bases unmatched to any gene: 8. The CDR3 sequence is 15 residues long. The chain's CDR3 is CASSPGTGRLSEAFF. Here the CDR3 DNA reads TGTGCCAGCTCACCGGGGACAGGGAGGTTATCTGAAGCTTTCTTT.

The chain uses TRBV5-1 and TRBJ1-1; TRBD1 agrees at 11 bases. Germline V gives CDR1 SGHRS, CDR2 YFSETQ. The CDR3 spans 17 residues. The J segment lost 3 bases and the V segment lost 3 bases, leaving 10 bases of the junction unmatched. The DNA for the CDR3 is TGCGCCAGCAGCTCACATGTGGACAGGGGGCTTGACACTGAAGCTTTCTTT. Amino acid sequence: CASSSHVDRGLDTEAFF.